Each of the 3 T cell receptor beta chains below was sequenced from the same sample in a study of shared clonotypes between healthy human individuals. The repertoire was sequenced with immunoSEQ multiplex PCR; TCRdb's copy has only in-frame clones and lacks some. The data contain about 1,900,000 clones, roughly 94% of them singletons. As defined, naive CD8 cells were CD45RO-negative and positively selected for CCR7, with terminally differentiated effector memory CD45RA+ cells excluded. Specimen: naive CD8+ T cells sorted from blood. Receptor source: a young man in good health.

V usage is TRBV4-1 and J usage is TRBJ2-5; 7 bases match TRBD2. Germline V gives CDR1 MGHRA, CDR2 YSYEKL. V shed 4 bases, J shed 5 bases, and the junction held 13 bases outside the gene matches. The length of the CDR3 is 16 residues. The chain's CDR3 is CASSPLGEGGEETQYF. The CDR3 DNA reads TGCGCCAGCAGCCCATTGGGGGAGGGAGGAGAGGAGACCCAGTACTTC.

The chain has TRBV27 and TRBJ1-6; 9 positions agree with TRBD1. The ends lost 0 bases at V and 8 bases at J; junction bases unmatched: 8. Germline V gives CDR1 MNHEY, CDR2 SMNVEV (reference sequence). This CDR3 contains 17 residues. The CDR3 loop reads CASSLSPTGGGDSPLHF. CDR3 coding DNA: TGTGCCAGCAGTTTATCCCCCACAGGGGGCGGGGATTCACCCCTCCACTTT.

The chain combines TRBV6-6 with TRBJ1-3; D remains unclear. This CDR3 has 15 residues. The V and J ends lost 6 bases and 0 bases respectively, with 12 bases between them. From germline, CDR1 is MNHNY and CDR2 SVGAGI (reference sequence). CDR3 nucleotides: TGTGCCAGCAGCCAGACGGCGTTCTCTGGAAACACCATATATTTT. Translated: CASSQTAFSGNTIYF.